This T cell receptor beta chain emerged from a study of T-cell memory formation after mild COVID-19. TCRdb analysed the 5' RACE reads with MiXCR anew, one entry per CDR3 protein. The table shows hundreds of thousands of distinct CDR3 sequences, with 20% to 30% occurring only once. Overall study findings and caveats: Within pre-infection memory, some responding clones were found, suggesting cross-reactive memory joined.

Germline lookup yields CDR1 SEHNR and CDR2 FQNEAQ (reference sequence). Germline trimming cut 1 base from V and 4 bases from J; bases unmatched to any gene: 2. The CDR3 contains 15 residues. This clonotype was observed a few times. Its antigen is still unknown. This TCR derives from an adult woman who had mild COVID-19 (a few samples of this study predate the infection). Cell type and time point are not known. The rearrangement uses TRBV7-9 and TRBJ2-1; the match to TRBD1 covers 9 bases. Sequencing was carried out using PBMCs or a T cell subset sorted from them (not recorded which). CDR3 sequence (DNA): TGTGCCAGCAGCTTAGGGGACAGGGATTACAATGAGCAGTTCTTC. Protein product: CASSLGDRDYNEQFF.